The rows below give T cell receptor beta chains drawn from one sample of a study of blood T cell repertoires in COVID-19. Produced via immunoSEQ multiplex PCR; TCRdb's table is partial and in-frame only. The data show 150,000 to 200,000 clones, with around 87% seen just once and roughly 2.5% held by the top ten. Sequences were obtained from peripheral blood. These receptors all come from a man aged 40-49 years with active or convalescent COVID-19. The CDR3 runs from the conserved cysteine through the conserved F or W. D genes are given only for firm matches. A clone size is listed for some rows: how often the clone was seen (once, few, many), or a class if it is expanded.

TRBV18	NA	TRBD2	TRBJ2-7	CASSPLTSGAGGGSYEQYF	TGTGCCAGCTCACCACTTACTAGCGGGGCTGGGGGGGGCTCCTACGAGCAGTACTTC
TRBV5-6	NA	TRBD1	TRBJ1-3	CASSLHRGPPGSGNTIYF	TGTGCCAGCAGCTTGCACAGGGGCCCCCCAGGTTCTGGAAACACCATATATTTT
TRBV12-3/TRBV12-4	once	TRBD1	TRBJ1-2	CANTRQGSYGYTF	TGTGCCAACACCCGACAGGGTAGCTATGGCTACACCTTC
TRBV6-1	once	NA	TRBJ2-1	CASSEVGGSYNEQFF	TGTGCCAGCAGTGAGGTAGGCGGCTCCTACAATGAGCAGTTCTTC
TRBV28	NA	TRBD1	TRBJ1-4	CASSSRTGFGEKLFF	TGTGCCAGCAGTTCACGGACAGGGTTCGGTGAAAAACTGTTTTTT
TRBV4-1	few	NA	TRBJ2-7	CASSQDVGEQYF	TGCGCCAGCAGCCAAGATGTCGGCGAGCAGTACTTC
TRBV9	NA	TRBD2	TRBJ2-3	CASSASGNTDTQYF	TGTGCCAGCAGCGCCAGCGGGAACACAGATACGCAGTATTTT
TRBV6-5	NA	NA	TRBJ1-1	CASSLGQNTEAFF	TGTGCCAGCAGCCTAGGACAGAACACTGAAGCTTTCTTT
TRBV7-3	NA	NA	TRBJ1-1	CASSATGGTEAFF	TGTGCCAGCAGCGCAACCGGGGGAACAGAAGCTTTCTTT
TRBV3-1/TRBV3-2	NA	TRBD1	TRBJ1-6	CASSQEGGTGGSPLHF	TGTGCCAGCAGCCAGGAAGGCGGGACAGGGGGATCACCCCTCCACTTT
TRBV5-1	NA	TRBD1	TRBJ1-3	CASSAGTGGNTIYF	TGCGCCAGCAGCGCGGGGACAGGCGGGAACACCATATATTTT
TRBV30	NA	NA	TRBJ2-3	CAWRPSGTDTQYF	TGTGCCTGGAGACCTAGCGGCACAGATACGCAGTATTTT
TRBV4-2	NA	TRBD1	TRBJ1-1	CASSQFRLGQKNTEAFF	TGTGCCAGCAGCCAATTTCGCCTGGGACAGAAGAACACTGAAGCTTTCTTT
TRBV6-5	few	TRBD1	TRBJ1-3	CASRDRVGNTIYF	TGTGCCAGCAGGGACAGGGTTGGAAACACCATATATTTT
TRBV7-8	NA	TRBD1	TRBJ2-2	CASSLGQGVSTGELFF	TGTGCCAGCAGCTTGGGACAGGGGGTATCCACCGGGGAGCTGTTTTTT
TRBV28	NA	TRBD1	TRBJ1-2	CASSGRDRDYGYTF	TGTGCCAGCAGTGGCCGGGACAGGGACTATGGCTACACCTTC
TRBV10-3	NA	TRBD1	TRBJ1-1	CAISRDRENTEAFF	TGTGCCATCAGTAGGGACAGAGAGAACACTGAAGCTTTCTTT
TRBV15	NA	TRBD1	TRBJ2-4	CATSSGTGPSQNIQYF	TGTGCCACCAGCAGTGGGACAGGGCCAAGCCAAAACATTCAGTACTTC
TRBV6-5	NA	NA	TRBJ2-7	CASARQATYEQYF	TGTGCCAGCGCAAGGCAGGCGACCTACGAGCAGTACTTC
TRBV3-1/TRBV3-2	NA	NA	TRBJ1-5	CASSQESGGTSTPGFNQPQHF	TGTGCCAGCAGCCAAGAATCCGGGGGGACTTCTACCCCGGGGTTTAATCAGCCCCAGCATTTT
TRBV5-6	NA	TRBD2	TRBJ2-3	CASSWGGGAVDTQYF	TGTGCCAGCAGCTGGGGCGGGGGGGCGGTAGATACGCAGTATTTT
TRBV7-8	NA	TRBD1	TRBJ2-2	CASSPGTAHRNTGELFF	TGTGCCAGCAGCCCCGGGACAGCTCACCGTAACACCGGGGAGCTGTTTTTT
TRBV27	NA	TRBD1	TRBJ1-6	CASSIIPPGTGNNSPLHF	TGTGCCAGCAGCATTATACCCCCCGGGACAGGGAATAATTCACCCCTCCACTTT
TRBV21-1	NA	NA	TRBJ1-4	CASSNETARDDEKLFF	TGTGCCAGCAGCAATGAGACAGCGCGAGACGATGAAAAACTGTTTTTT
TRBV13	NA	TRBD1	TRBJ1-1	CASSLGSGVGTGWTEAFF	TGTGCCAGCAGCTTAGGATCTGGGGTGGGGACAGGGTGGACTGAAGCTTTCTTT
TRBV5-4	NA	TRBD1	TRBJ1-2	CASSGQGFRYGYTF	TGTGCCAGCAGCGGACAGGGGTTCCGCTATGGCTACACCTTC
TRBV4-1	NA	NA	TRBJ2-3	CASSPWPSGSTDTQYF	TGCGCCAGCAGCCCATGGCCCAGCGGTAGCACAGATACGCAGTATTTT
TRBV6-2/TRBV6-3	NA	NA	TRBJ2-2	CASSYSSGTRNTGELFF	TGTGCCAGCAGTTACTCGAGTGGGACAAGGAACACCGGGGAGCTGTTTTTT
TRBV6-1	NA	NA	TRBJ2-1	CASSETTEYNEQFF	TGTGCCAGCAGTGAAACCACAGAATACAATGAGCAGTTCTTC
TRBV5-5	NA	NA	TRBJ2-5	CASSFNVGARETQYF	TGTGCCAGCAGCTTTAATGTAGGGGCGAGGGAGACCCAGTACTTC
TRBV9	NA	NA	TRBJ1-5	CASSAQGNSNQPQHF	TGTGCCAGCAGCGCTCAGGGGAATAGCAATCAGCCCCAGCATTTT
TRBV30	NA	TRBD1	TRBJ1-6	CALTSKTGGKGESPLHF	TGTGCCCTAACTTCGAAGACAGGGGGTAAAGGAGAATCACCCCTCCACTTT
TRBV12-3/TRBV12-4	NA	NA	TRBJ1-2	CASSLYRADGYTF	TGTGCCAGCAGTTTATACAGGGCTGATGGCTACACCTTC
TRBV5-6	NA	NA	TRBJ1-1	CASVQTLQGGTEAFF	TGTGCCAGCGTCCAGACACTGCAGGGCGGCACTGAAGCTTTCTTT
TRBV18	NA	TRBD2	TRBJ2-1	CASSLSGGVYNEQFF	TGTGCCAGCTCACTCAGCGGGGGGGTCTACAATGAGCAGTTCTTC
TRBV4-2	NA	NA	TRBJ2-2	CASSQGGPPNTGELFF	TGTGCCAGCAGCCAAGGTGGGCCACCCAACACCGGGGAGCTGTTTTTT
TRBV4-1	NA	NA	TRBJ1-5	CASSRGQLLEGPQHF	TGCGCCAGCAGCCGAGGACAGCTCCTTGAGGGACCCCAGCATTTT
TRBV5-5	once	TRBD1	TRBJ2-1	CASSSRDRGLGEQFF	TGTGCCAGCAGCTCCCGGGACAGGGGGCTTGGTGAGCAGTTCTTC
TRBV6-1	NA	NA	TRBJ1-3	CATQQGYGGNTIYF	TGTGCCACCCAGCAGGGTTATGGTGGAAACACCATATATTTT
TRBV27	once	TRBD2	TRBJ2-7	CASSLLGLAGREQYF	TGTGCCAGCAGTTTATTGGGTCTAGCGGGGAGGGAGCAGTACTTC
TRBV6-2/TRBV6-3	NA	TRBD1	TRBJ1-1	CASSSLPSGTANTEAFF	TGTGCCAGCAGTTCCCTACCATCCGGGACAGCGAACACTGAAGCTTTCTTT